Each of the 17 T cell receptor beta chains below was sequenced from the same sample in a study of CD8+CD57+ T cells in acquired aplastic anemia. Genomic DNA acted as the template from which TCR beta VDJ combination and CDR3 sequence profiling were carried out. TCRdb fed the reads into MiXCR, producing one record per CDR3 protein. The data contain 200,000 to 250,000 distinct CDR3 sequences, approximately 60% of them singletons. Sequencing was carried out using sorted CD4+, CD8+, or CD8+CD57+ T cells (not recorded which) from PBMCs. These receptors came from a human donor in good health.

V is TRBV24-1 and J is TRBJ2-1, with D perhaps matching TRBD2 (5 bases). The CDR3 runs 14 residues. Trimming pared 6 bases from V and 4 bases from J, leaving 12 bases between. Germline V gives CDR1 KGHDR, CDR2 SFDVKD. CDR3 residues: CATSRSSVYNEQFF. CDR3 bases: TGTGCCACCAGTAGGAGTAGCGTATACAATGAGCAGTTCTTC.

The chain joins TRBV2 to TRBJ1-5; D is ambiguous. Per the germline V gene, CDR1 is SNHLY and CDR2 is FYNNEI. Trimming pared 2 bases from V and 0 bases from J, leaving 11 bases between. This CDR3 contains 16 residues. The CDR3 region is CASSEMAGYSNQPQHF. The CDR3, as DNA: TGTGCCAGCAGTGAAATGGCGGGATATAGCAATCAGCCCCAGCATTTT. Using reference TRBV2 and TRBJ1-5 for the parts outside the CDR3, the full variable domain is EPEVTQTPSHQVTQMGQEVILRCVPISNHLYFYWYRQILGQKVEFLVSFYNNEISEKSEIFDDQFSVERPDGSNFTLKIRSTKLEDSAMYFCASSEMAGYSNQPQHFGDGTRLSIL.

The gene calls are TRBV5-1 and TRBJ2-2; D gene uncertain. V was cut by 7 bases and J by 4 bases, with 14 bases left in between. This CDR3 spans 14 amino acids. The germline V gene encodes CDR1 SGHRS and CDR2 YFSETQ. CDR3 coding DNA: TGCGCCAGCCTTCAGTCGGTCCGCACCGGGGAGCTGTTTTTT. This codes for CASLQSVRTGELFF.

The V and J genes are TRBV20-1 and TRBJ1-1; D is ambiguous. Between the trimmed V and J ends, which lost 5 bases and 0 bases, there was a span of 10 bases. Germline V lookup: CDR1 DFQATT, CDR2 SNEGSKA (reference sequence). The CDR3 consists of 13 residues. CDR3 nucleotides: TGCAGTGCTCTAGACAACATGAACACTGAAGCTTTCTTT. Translated, it gives CSALDNMNTEAFF.

The chain employs TRBV24-1 and TRBJ1-5; maybe TRBD1 (5 bases). V was shortened by 6 bases and J by 7 bases, with 15 bases between the two germline ends. Germline V gene lookup returns CDR1 KGHDR and CDR2 SFDVKD. The CDR3 contains 14 residues. CDR3 DNA sequence: TGTGCCACCAGTACCAATCAGGGCCGGCAGCCCCAGCATTTT. Encoded protein: CATSTNQGRQPQHF.

This chain connects TRBV2 to TRBJ1-2, with TRBD1 as a possible D gene (6 bases). V was clipped by 3 bases and J by 1 base, with 9 bases between them. The CDR3 extends over 14 amino acids. Per the germline V gene, CDR1 is SNHLY and CDR2 is FYNNEI. CDR3 residues: CASSEEGVNYGYTF. For the CDR3, the DNA is TGTGCCAGCAGTGAGGAGGGGGTTAACTATGGCTACACCTTC.

The gene calls are TRBV5-4 and TRBJ1-6; D unresolved. The germline V gene encodes CDR1 SGHNT and CDR2 YYREEE (reference sequence). This CDR3 is built from 18 residues. V lost 3 bases and J lost 8, with 24 bases in between. CDR3 loop: CASSSPAGGRILDSPLHF. CDR3 sequence (DNA): TGTGCCAGCAGCTCCCCCGCGGGAGGCCGGATTTTAGATTCACCCCTCCACTTT.

J is TRBJ1-4 and V is TRBV15; 10 bases align to TRBD1. CDR1 is LNHNV and CDR2 is YYDKDF in the germline V gene (reference sequence). V dropped 3 bases and J dropped 7; count of bases not matched to a gene: 5. The CDR3 contains 15 residues. This chain's CDR3 is CATSSDRGPGEKLFF. As DNA, the CDR3 is TGTGCCACCAGCAGCGACAGGGGGCCTGGTGAAAAACTGTTTTTT.

This chain links TRBV19 with TRBJ1-2; D call uncertain. V lost 5 bases to trimming and J lost 7 bases, with 11 bases between them. The CDR3 runs to 12 residues. CDR1 and CDR2 from the germline V gene are LNHDA and SQIVND (reference sequence). This CDR3 reads CASSPRTRGYTF. Written as DNA, the CDR3 is TGTGCCAGTAGTCCTCGGACCCGTGGCTACACCTTC. Complete variable domain (other parts from reference TRBV19 and TRBJ1-2): DGGITQSPKYLFRKEGQNVTLSCEQNLNHDAMYWYRQDPGQGLRLIYYSQIVNDFQKGDIAEGYSVSREKKESFPLTVTSAQKNPTAFYLCASSPRTRGYTFGSGTRLTVV.

The chain joins TRBV7-2 to TRBJ2-7, with D maybe TRBD1 (6 bases). The CDR3 sequence is 10 residues long. The ends were cut back, 6 bases at V and 7 bases at J, with 7 bases in the middle. Germline V gives CDR1 SGHTA, CDR2 FQGNSA. The CDR3 reads CASSDREQYF. As DNA, the CDR3 is TGTGCCAGCAGTGACAGGGAGCAGTACTTC.

The CDR3 DNA reads TGTGCCAGCAGCTTATTAACGGGGAACACTGAAGCTTTCTTT. Its translation is CASSLLTGNTEAFF. The chain carries TRBV7-3 and TRBJ1-1, with no clear D. V lost 2 bases to trimming and J lost 1 base, with 8 bases between them. The CDR3 is 14 amino acids. The germline gives CDR1 SGHTA, CDR2 FQGTGA.

J is TRBJ1-2 and V is TRBV3-1; D not certain. The CDR3 is 15 residues long. The germline V and J ends were trimmed by 7 bases and 4 bases, with 19 bases remaining between them. The germline gives CDR1 LGHDT, CDR2 YNNKEL (reference sequence). CDR3 amino acids: CASTHRGGPGYGYTF. CDR3 in DNA: TGTGCCAGCACCCACCGGGGAGGTCCCGGCTATGGCTACACCTTC.

This clonotype was seen at least ten times. The genes are TRBV10-1 and TRBJ2-2; D may be TRBD1 (5 bases). Germline CDR1 reads WNHNN; CDR2 reads SYGVQD (reference sequence). The CDR3 totals 11 residues. Trimming cost V 10 bases and J 5 bases, with 8 bases left between them. The CDR3 DNA follows: TGCGCCACCGCAGGGACCGGGGAGCTGTTTTTT. This sequence encodes CATAGTGELFF.

The V gene is TRBV2, the J gene TRBJ2-7; D uncertain. This CDR3 is built from 14 residues. Germline CDR1 is SNHLY and CDR2 is FYNNEI. Trimming stripped 3 bases from V and 3 bases from J, with 12 bases between. As DNA, the CDR3 is TGTGCCAGCAGTGACATCTCCAAATTCTACGAGCAGTACTTC. The encoded protein is CASSDISKFYEQYF. Filled out from reference TRBV2 and TRBJ2-7, the complete variable domain reads EPEVTQTPSHQVTQMGQEVILRCVPISNHLYFYWYRQILGQKVEFLVSFYNNEISEKSEIFDDQFSVERPDGSNFTLKIRSTKLEDSAMYFCASSDISKFYEQYFGPGTRLTVT.

This clonotype was detected many times. The chain combines TRBV10-1 with TRBJ1-1; a weak D match, TRBD1 (6 bases). V gave up 10 bases and J gave up 3 bases, with 21 bases separating them. The CDR3 covers 15 residues. CDR1 WNHNN and CDR2 SYGVQD come from the germline V gene (reference sequence). CDR3 sequence reads: CATRCGGKGDTEAFF. As DNA, the CDR3 is TGCGCCACCCGTTGTGGGGGAAAGGGGGACACTGAAGCTTTCTTT.

This clonotype was seen only a few times. A clone one base away is much larger, so this may be a read error. The V call is TRBV9, the J call TRBJ1-4; 7 nucleotides match TRBD1. CDR1 and CDR2 (germline): SGDLS, YYNGEE. This CDR3 is built from 16 residues. CDR3 residues: CASSALGGTANEILFF. In DNA, the CDR3 is TGTGCCAGCAGCGCTCTCGGGGGGACAGCTAATGAAATACTGTTTTTT.

CDR3 sequence: CASSSPWGGFVGELFF. For the CDR3, the DNA is TGTGCCAGTAGTTCGCCTTGGGGGGGATTCGTCGGGGAGCTGTTTTTT. This rearrangement joins TRBV19 to TRBJ2-2; 7 bases agree with TRBD2. The CDR3 totals 16 residues. V was clipped by 5 bases and J by 7 bases; unmatched bases: 13. In germline, CDR1 is LNHDA, CDR2 SQIVND (reference sequence). Full variable domain (rest looked up from reference TRBV19 and TRBJ2-2): DGGITQSPKYLFRKEGQNVTLSCEQNLNHDAMYWYRQDPGQGLRLIYYSQIVNDFQKGDIAEGYSVSREKKESFPLTVTSAQKNPTAFYLCASSSPWGGFVGELFFGEGSRLTVL.